This T cell receptor beta chain is from a study of blood T cell repertoires in COVID-19. At the level of the study: PBMCs, B-cell-depleted T cells, or T cells were the source of the cDNA or gDNA that made up the material.

Methods used by the authors: Estimation of nucleated cell counts relied on the amplification of reference gene primers. Some clones are missing from TCRdb's copy, which holds only in-frame ones; the method was immunoSEQ multiplex PCR. Clonal size and the V and J genes are those of that table, whereas D and trimming came from the DNA. The sample records 85,000 to 100,000 clones, roughly 80% being singletons. CDR1 is MDHEN and CDR2 is SYDVKM in the germline V gene. CDR3 length: 15 residues. Trimming pared 6 bases from V and 3 bases from J, leaving 15 bases between. This chain connects TRBV28 to TRBJ2-4; D may be TRBD1 (6 bases). This receptor was taken from a man aged 50 or older who had recovered from COVID-19. The sample was peripheral blood. The CDR3 is CASSQNQGFKNIQYF. CDR3 in DNA: TGTGCCAGCAGCCAGAACCAGGGGTTCAAAAACATTCAGTACTTC.